The rows below give T cell receptor beta chains drawn from one sample of a study of persistence of HIV-infected CD4 T cells. Their antigen targets remain unknown. This table comes from immunoSEQ multiplex PCR, and its TCRdb copy is limited to in-frame clones, with some not included. The sample records 30,000 to 45,000 clones, around four fifths being singletons. The sequenced sample was cultured CD4+ T cells from PBMCs, obtained from a patient who received antiretroviral therapy. Receptor source: an adult with HIV. The donor label of this sample is uncertain. Each CDR3 is given with its conserved first and last residue. Each record gives: J gene, V gene, clone size, D gene, CDR3 DNA, CDR3 protein. A D gene is named only where the DNA matches it firmly. Size tells how often a clone was seen (once, few, many) or the class of an expanded clone, and some rows leave it out.

>TRBJ2-7|TRBV19|NA|NA
TGTGCCAGTTCCCGGGGCGCATCCTACGAGCAGTACTTC
CASSRGASYEQYF
>TRBJ2-2|TRBV6-1|NA|NA
TGTGCCAGCAGTGAATATAGGGGCTACACCGGGGAGCTGTTTTTT
CASSEYRGYTGELFF
>TRBJ2-1|TRBV2|NA|NA
TGTGTCGGAGGGAACTACAATGAGCAGTTCTTC
CVGGNYNEQFF
>TRBJ2-7|TRBV5-6|NA|NA
TGTGCCAGCAGCTGGGCCAGGGCCTTACTCGAGCAGTACTTC
CASSWARALLEQYF
>TRBJ1-4|TRBV5-6|NA|NA
TGTGCCAGCAGCTTGGTGGCGGAGGATGAAAAACTGTTTTTT
CASSLVAEDEKLFF
>TRBJ1-6|TRBV5-4|NA|TRBD1
TGTGCCAGCAGCTATGGACAGGGTAGAGCCCTGAATTCACCCCTCCACTTT
CASSYGQGRALNSPLHF
>TRBJ2-1|TRBV30|once|TRBD2
TGTGCCTGGAGTGTAGGGACTAGCGGGGGCTTTGAGCAGTTCTTC
CAWSVGTSGGFEQFF
>TRBJ2-2|TRBV24-1|NA|NA
TGTGCCACCAGTATCGGGGGGCCGGGGACCGGGGAGCTGTTTTTT
CATSIGGPGTGELFF
>TRBJ2-3|TRBV6-4|NA|NA
TGTGCCAGCAGTGACTCGAGAGGGAGTACGCAGTATTTT
CASSDSRGSTQYF
>TRBJ1-2|TRBV18|NA|NA
TGTGCCAGCTCATCCCTTGATGGCTACACCTTC
CASSSLDGYTF
>TRBJ1-2|TRBV11-3|few|TRBD1
TGTGCCAGCAGCGACAGGGGGCCTGGCTACACCTTC
CASSDRGPGYTF
>TRBJ1-1|TRBV28|NA|TRBD1
TGTGCCAGCAGTTGGGACAGGCCAGGCACTGAAGCTTTCTTT
CASSWDRPGTEAFF
>TRBJ2-5|TRBV5-1|NA|NA
TGCGCCAGCAGCTTGGGGAACGGGGGAGAGACCCAGTACTTC
CASSLGNGGETQYF
>TRBJ2-1|TRBV7-9|NA|TRBD2
TGTGCCAGCAGCCAAGCGGGGGCCCCCAATGAGCAGTTCTTC
CASSQAGAPNEQFF
>TRBJ1-2|TRBV30|NA|NA
TGTGCCTGGAGTGTCGGTCGGGTCTATGGGGGCTACACCTTC
CAWSVGRVYGGYTF
>TRBJ1-5|TRBV19|NA|NA
TGTGCCAGTAGTGATTGGCAGGGCAATCAGCCCCAGCATTTT
CASSDWQGNQPQHF
>TRBJ2-1|TRBV24-1|NA|TRBD1
TGTGCCACCAGTGACCCCGGGACAGGGGTGGGCAATGAGCAGTTCTTC
CATSDPGTGVGNEQFF
>TRBJ2-3|TRBV7-3|few|TRBD2
TGTGCCAGCAGCATCACTAGCGGGGGCTCCACAGATACGCAGTATTTT
CASSITSGGSTDTQYF
>TRBJ2-3|TRBV6-2/TRBV6-3|NA|NA
TGTGCCAGCAGTTACCTACAGCCGGATACGCAGTATTTT
CASSYLQPDTQYF
>TRBJ1-2|TRBV2|NA|NA
TGTGCCAGCAGTGAAGGGGGATACTATGGCTACACCTTC
CASSEGGYYGYTF
>TRBJ1-5|TRBV30|NA|NA
TGTGCCTGGAGTGTAACCTCCTCAGGGCAGCCCCAGCATTTT
CAWSVTSSGQPQHF
>TRBJ1-1|TRBV5-5|NA|TRBD1
TGTGCCAGCAGCTCCGGGACAGGGTTTTCGGGGACTGAAGCTTTCTTT
CASSSGTGFSGTEAFF
>TRBJ1-5|TRBV5-1|few|NA
TGCGCCAGCAGCTTGGAGGGCCTCAATCAGCCCCAGCATTTT
CASSLEGLNQPQHF
>TRBJ2-2|TRBV29-1|NA|TRBD2
TGCAGCGTCTCTGGACTAGCCGGTCCCGGGGAGCTGTTTTTT
CSVSGLAGPGELFF
>TRBJ1-2|TRBV5-1|NA|NA
TGCGCCAGCAGCTTGGACCCACCGGTTGGCTACACCTTC
CASSLDPPVGYTF
>TRBJ2-5|TRBV7-2|NA|TRBD2
TGTGCCAGCAGCTTGGGACTAGCGGGGGGAAGGGAGACCCAGTACTTC
CASSLGLAGGRETQYF
>TRBJ2-3|TRBV10-3|NA|NA
TGTGCCATCAAAACCGGGAGCACAGATACGCAGTATTTT
CAIKTGSTDTQYF
>TRBJ2-5|TRBV5-1|NA|TRBD1
TGCGCCAGCAGCCCGCGACAGGGGTCCCAAGAGACCCAGTACTTC
CASSPRQGSQETQYF
>TRBJ1-3|TRBV6-5|NA|TRBD1
TGTGCCAGCCGGACAGGCCGAAACACCATATATTTT
CASRTGRNTIYF
>TRBJ1-5|TRBV5-1|NA|NA
TGCGCCAGCAGCTTGGGGGTTCAGGGGACGGGACAGCCCCAGCATTTT
CASSLGVQGTGQPQHF
>TRBJ2-1|TRBV5-1|NA|NA
TGCGCCAGCAGCTTGAGGGGTCGATCCACCGGGGATGAGCAGTTCTTC
CASSLRGRSTGDEQFF
>TRBJ2-1|TRBV30|NA|TRBD2
TGTGCCTGGAGTGTAACTAGCGGGGGCCTGCAGTTCTTC
CAWSVTSGGLQFF
>TRBJ1-1|TRBV19|NA|NA
TGTGCCAGTAGTATAGCCGGAGTCAAGGACACTGAAGCTTTCTTT
CASSIAGVKDTEAFF
>TRBJ2-5|TRBV18|NA|NA
TGTGCCAGCTCACCCCTAGGGGAGACCCAGTACTTC
CASSPLGETQYF
>TRBJ1-5|TRBV6-1|NA|NA
TGTGCCAGCAGTGACAGGAGTGAGGGGCCCCAGCATTTT
CASSDRSEGPQHF
>TRBJ1-1|TRBV30|NA|NA
TGTGCCTGGCGGCTCGGAGCTGAAGCTTTCTTT
CAWRLGAEAFF
>TRBJ1-2|TRBV20-1|few|NA
TGCAGTGCTAGCCAGGACCTCTACTACACCTTC
CSASQDLYYTF
>TRBJ2-1|TRBV7-8|NA|NA
TGTGCCAGCAGTTCCCTCCTTTCCGTCCACAATGAGCAGTTCTTC
CASSSLLSVHNEQFF
>TRBJ2-4|TRBV2|NA|NA
TGTGCCAGCAGTGAAGCCTGGGGTCGGGGATCGAACATTCAGTACTTC
CASSEAWGRGSNIQYF
>TRBJ1-6|TRBV6-6|few|TRBD1
TGTGCCAGCAGTTACGAACAGGGGTCAGGGGATTCACCCCTCCACTTT
CASSYEQGSGDSPLHF
>TRBJ2-4|TRBV4-2|NA|NA
TGTGCCAGCAGCCAAGATCTGGCAGGCAAAAACATTCAGTACTTC
CASSQDLAGKNIQYF
>TRBJ2-6|TRBV5-1|NA|NA
TGCGCCAGCAGCTTGGAATTTACTGGGGCCAACGTCCTGACTTTC
CASSLEFTGANVLTF
>TRBJ2-7|TRBV19|NA|TRBD2
TGTGCCAGTAGTGATAGCGGGGGATCCTACGAGCAGTACTTC
CASSDSGGSYEQYF
>TRBJ2-3|TRBV5-1|NA|TRBD2
TGCGCCAGCAGCGAAAACCCGGCAAGCGGGGGGGGTCCAGATACGCAGTATTTT
CASSENPASGGGPDTQYF
>TRBJ2-4|TRBV7-8|NA|TRBD1
TGTGCCAGCAGCTTAGTACAGGGGGCGAACATTCAGTACTTC
CASSLVQGANIQYF
>TRBJ2-7|TRBV18|once|NA
TGTGCCAGCTCACCACCCACCAGAGATTACGAGCAGTACTTC
CASSPPTRDYEQYF
>TRBJ1-1|TRBV29-1|few|NA
TGCAGCCTCCGGGGGGCAACAAACACTGAAGCTTTCTTT
CSLRGATNTEAFF
>TRBJ2-6|TRBV12-3/TRBV12-4|NA|NA
TGTGCCAGCAGTCATGGAGGGGCCAACGTCCTGACTTTC
CASSHGGANVLTF
>TRBJ1-3|TRBV15|NA|NA
TGTGCCACCAGCAGAGATCTGGTGGCGACAGTTGAATCTGGAAACACCATATATTTT
CATSRDLVATVESGNTIYF
>TRBJ1-5|TRBV5-5|few|TRBD1
TGTGCCAGCAGTGCCGGGACAGGGGGGAATCAGCCCCAGCATTTT
CASSAGTGGNQPQHF
>TRBJ1-2|TRBV6-5|NA|NA
TGTGCCAGCAAACTCTCCTGGGACAACCCCTATGGCTACACCTTC
CASKLSWDNPYGYTF
>TRBJ2-2|TRBV6-6|NA|NA
TGTGCCAGTGGGAACACCGGGGAGCTGTTTTTT
CASGNTGELFF
>TRBJ1-1|TRBV15|few|NA
TGTGCCACCAGCAGGGACGTGGGTGCGGGCACTGAAGCTTTCTTT
CATSRDVGAGTEAFF
>TRBJ2-1|TRBV5-1|NA|NA
TGCGCCAGCAGCTTTCTGCAGGGGTCGGCCTACAATGAGCAGTTCTTC
CASSFLQGSAYNEQFF
>TRBJ2-7|TRBV4-2|NA|TRBD2
TGTGCCAGCAGCCACCGTTTTACGGGGGGGGTATCCTACGAGCAGTACTTC
CASSHRFTGGVSYEQYF
>TRBJ1-6|TRBV30|NA|TRBD1
TGTGCCTGGCGCCTCGACAGGGCCAATTCACCCCTCCACTTT
CAWRLDRANSPLHF
>TRBJ1-1|TRBV12-3/TRBV12-4|NA|NA
TGTGCCAGCAGTGCTCAGGGGTCGGCTTTCTTT
CASSAQGSAFF